These T cell receptor beta chains were read from a single sample in a study of Graves' ophthalmopathy and Graves' hyperthyroidism. MiXCR, applied by TCRdb to the multiplex PCR reads, yields one record per CDR3 protein. The sample has about 150,000 distinct CDR3 sequences; 30% to 45% are singletons. Sequenced sample: peripheral blood. These receptors were collected from a woman aged 40 to 55 with Graves' ophthalmopathy. Each CDR3 is given with its conserved first and last residue. A D gene is named only where the DNA matches it firmly. Rows give clone size only sometimes, using once, few, many, or a class for an expanded clone.

j_call v_call clone_size d_call cdr3_aa cdr3_nt
TRBJ2-5 TRBV12-3/TRBV12-4 once - CASSSRAGLETQYF TGTGCCAGCAGTTCCAGGGCGGGGTTGGAGACCCAGTACTTC
TRBJ2-5 TRBV7-2 - - CASNRSEGIQTQYF TGTGCCAGCAACCGATCGGAAGGGATACAGACCCAGTACTTC
TRBJ1-1 TRBV30 - - CAWRVTGRGGEAFF TGTGCCTGGAGGGTTACAGGCAGGGGAGGTGAAGCTTTCTTT
TRBJ2-7 TRBV29-1 few - CSAYRADSYEQYF TGCAGCGCCTACCGGGCGGACTCCTACGAGCAGTACTTC
TRBJ2-7 TRBV28 - TRBD2 CASSLPTSGRNEQYF TGTGCCAGCAGTTTACCCACTAGCGGGAGGAACGAGCAGTACTTC
TRBJ2-1 TRBV6-1 - TRBD1 CAAKGAGTGGSYNEQFF TGTGCCGCAAAAGGGGCCGGGACAGGGGGTTCCTACAATGAGCAGTTCTTC
TRBJ1-1 TRBV7-9 - - CASSPPGTSEAFF TGTGCCAGCAGCCCGCCCGGGACATCAGAAGCTTTCTTT
TRBJ2-7 TRBV7-9 many - CASSPVSMAYEQYF TGTGCCAGCAGCCCCGTTTCGATGGCCTACGAGCAGTACTTC
TRBJ1-1 TRBV30 - - CAWSRGYKVPTEAFF TGTGCCTGGAGTCGGGGGTACAAAGTTCCGACTGAAGCTTTCTTT
TRBJ1-6 TRBV6-5 many TRBD1 CATRGQTGDYNSPLHF TGTGCCACGAGAGGACAGACAGGGGACTATAATTCACCCCTCCACTTT
TRBJ1-1 TRBV20-1 - - CSASGQSNTEAFF TGCAGTGCTAGCGGGCAGTCGAACACTGAAGCTTTCTTT
TRBJ1-6 TRBV12-3/TRBV12-4 few TRBD1 CASQDRRSYNSPLHF TGTGCCAGCCAGGACAGGCGCTCCTATAATTCACCCCTCCACTTT
TRBJ2-2 TRBV5-5 many - CASSLEGGSTGELFF TGTGCCAGCAGCTTGGAAGGGGGGAGCACCGGGGAGCTGTTTTTT
TRBJ1-1 TRBV7-2 many - CASRLTGGYTEAFF TGTGCCAGCAGGCTGACCGGAGGGTACACTGAAGCTTTCTTT
TRBJ1-1 TRBV7-8 - - CASSRRDTGTEAFF TGTGCCAGCAGCCGCCGGGACACCGGGACTGAAGCTTTCTTT
TRBJ2-5 TRBV6-1 - TRBD1 CASSEMTGGELETQYF TGTGCCAGCAGCGAGATGACAGGGGGCGAATTAGAGACCCAGTACTTC
TRBJ1-2 TRBV5-1 - - CASSYSTGLIYGYTF TGCGCCAGCAGCTATAGCACAGGGTTAATCTATGGCTACACCTTC
TRBJ2-5 TRBV28 many TRBD1 CASSPGTGGLETQYF TGTGCCAGCAGTCCCGGGACAGGGGGCTTGGAGACCCAGTACTTC
TRBJ2-1 TRBV10-3 many TRBD2 CAIRTSGDSSNNEQFF TGTGCCATTCGGACTAGCGGGGATTCCTCGAACAATGAGCAGTTCTTC
TRBJ2-5 TRBV28 many TRBD2 CASLGSRGTSGSLSQYF TGTGCCAGCCTTGGGTCCCGCGGGACTAGCGGGTCATTGTCCCAGTACTTC
TRBJ2-4 TRBV29-1 many - CSVDTGVNIQYF TGCAGCGTTGACACAGGCGTAAACATTCAGTACTTC
TRBJ2-6 TRBV5-1 many - CASSLVGAGSSSGANVLTF TGCGCCAGCAGCTTGGTCGGGGCAGGGTCGAGCTCTGGGGCCAACGTCCTGACTTTC
TRBJ2-5 TRBV11-2 many TRBD2 CASSLAGGLQETQYF TGTGCCAGCAGCTTAGCGGGGGGGCTTCAGGAGACCCAGTACTTC
TRBJ1-3 TRBV6-5 - - CASSYLPLDTIYF TGTGCCAGCAGTTACCTTCCGTTAGACACCATATATTTT
TRBJ1-5 TRBV28 many - CASSHRNRNQPQHF TGTGCCAGCAGCCACCGTAATCGCAATCAGCCCCAGCATTTT
TRBJ2-7 TRBV28 - - CASSPIQAYEQYF TGTGCCAGCAGTCCCATTCAGGCCTACGAGCAGTACTTC
TRBJ1-6 TRBV6-1 many TRBD1 CASSEGTDRNNSPLHF TGTGCCAGCAGTGAAGGGACGGACAGGAATAATTCACCCCTCCACTTT
TRBJ2-7 TRBV6-2/TRBV6-3 - - CASSYVGKGEQYF TGTGCCAGCAGTTACGTGGGCAAGGGCGAGCAGTACTTC